This passage covers 16 T cell receptor beta chains from one sample sequenced in a study of vaccination and CD4 T cells after COVID-19. Scientists ran DNA taken from cultured CD4+ T cells through the Oncomine TCR Beta short-read assay for sequencing. MiXCR, applied by TCRdb to the PCR reads, yields one record per CDR3 protein. Among over 20,000 distinct CDR3 sequences listed, less than 40% were seen once. No antigen is known for these receptors. Documented time point: late sampling 161 to 241 days after vaccination in a few convalescent patients. Treatment described: approximately nine-day PBMC culture with coronavirus spike peptide pools or control peptides (ViraFEST assay). This specimen consisted of CD4+ T cells from blood, cultured in vitro, obtained about 7 months after SARS-CoV-2 vaccination. These TCRs come from a human donor who had recovered from COVID-19.

This clonotype was found a few times. This chain links TRBV7-9 with TRBJ2-1; 9 nucleotides line up with TRBD2. The trim removed 4 bases at V and 5 bases at J, leaving 3 bases unmatched. The germline gives CDR1 SEHNR, CDR2 FQNEAQ (reference sequence). This CDR3 is built from 14 residues. The CDR3 sequence: CASSYRLADNEQFF. Written as DNA, the CDR3 is TGTGCCAGCAGCTACCGACTAGCGGACAATGAGCAGTTCTTC.

This sequence joins TRBV7-6 and TRBJ2-3, with D tentatively TRBD1 (5 bases). The CDR3 covers 15 residues. Per germline, CDR1 SGHVS and CDR2 FNYEAQ. The germline V and J ends were trimmed by 0 bases and 3 bases, with 10 bases remaining between them. Here the CDR3 DNA reads TGTGCCAGCAGCTTAGCCGACCGACAGACAGATACGCAGTATTTT. Translation gives CASSLADRQTDTQYF.

This clonotype was observed once. The chain employs TRBV18 and TRBJ1-6; unclear D gene. V lost 2 bases, J lost 7 bases, and 6 bases lay in between. The CDR3 is 13 residues long. Germline assignment: CDR1 KGHSH and CDR2 LQKENI. The CDR3 DNA reads TGTGCCAGCTCACCATATGTCAATTCACCCCTCCACTTT. The encoded protein is CASSPYVNSPLHF.

This clonotype was picked up a small number of times. The V call is TRBV20-1, the J call TRBJ2-7, with D perhaps assigned TRBD1 or TRBD2 (5 bases each). This CDR3 comprises 14 residues. V was shortened by 5 bases and J by 3 bases, with 17 bases between the two germline ends. Germline V lookup: CDR1 DFQATT, CDR2 SNEGSKA (reference sequence). DNA for the CDR3: TGCAGTGCTGCGTCGGGACCGGAGATCTACGAGCAGTACTTC. Translated, it gives CSAASGPEIYEQYF.

The chain carries TRBV20-1 and TRBJ2-7; 9 bases agree with TRBD2. CDR1 DFQATT and CDR2 SNEGSKA come from the germline V gene (reference sequence). V lost 0 bases and J lost 4; bases outside the gene matches: 7. CDR3 length: 15 residues. CDR3 in DNA: TGCAGTGCTAGAGATGTAGCGGGAGTACAGTACGAGCAGTACTTC. It is translated as CSARDVAGVQYEQYF.

The chain employs TRBV6-1 and TRBJ1-3; a possible D gene is TRBD1 (5 bases). The V and J ends lost 5 bases and 0 bases respectively, with 11 bases between them. The CDR3 extends over 15 amino acids. CDR1 MNHNS and CDR2 SASEGT come from the germline V gene. The CDR3 sequence is CASSPDSSSGNTIYF. Written as DNA, the CDR3 is TGTGCCAGCAGTCCAGACAGTAGCTCTGGAAACACCATATATTTT.

This clonotype was observed a handful of times. This rearrangement joins TRBV15 to TRBJ2-1; D possibly corresponds to TRBD1 (6 bases). The CDR3 runs to 16 residues. The germline V gene encodes CDR1 LNHNV and CDR2 YYDKDF (reference sequence). V lost 0 bases and J 6 bases, leaving 15 bases between the germline ends. CDR3 residues: CATSREGRGIGNEQFF. As DNA, the CDR3 is TGTGCCACCAGCAGAGAAGGCAGGGGTATAGGCAATGAGCAGTTCTTC.

The chain has TRBV20-1 and TRBJ2-7; 8 positions match TRBD2. With V trimmed by 5 bases and J by 3 bases, 3 bases remained unmatched. This CDR3 contains 12 residues. Germline CDR1 DFQATT, CDR2 SNEGSKA (reference sequence). CDR3 bases: TGCAGTGCTCCCAGCGGGGGCTACGAGCAGTACTTC. Translation: CSAPSGGYEQYF.

This chain joins TRBV18 and TRBJ2-3; 7 bases map to TRBD2. Germline CDR1 is KGHSH and CDR2 is LQKENI. V trimming: 0 bases; J trimming: 1 base; junction bases outside the gene matches: 10. The length of the CDR3 is 18 residues. The CDR3 nucleotides read TGTGCCAGCTCACCACCGAGGGGCGGGAGCTTCGGCACAGATACGCAGTATTTT. It encodes CASSPPRGGSFGTDTQYF.

The gene calls are TRBV20-1 and TRBJ2-2; 8 nucleotides align to TRBD2. V dropped 6 bases and J dropped 4; count of bases not matched to a gene: 10. Germline V gene sequence: CDR1 DFQATT, CDR2 SNEGSKA (reference sequence). The CDR3 is 15 residues long. CDR3 amino acids: CSARRAGVGTGELFF. DNA for the CDR3: TGCAGTGCGAGAAGAGCGGGAGTCGGCACCGGGGAGCTGTTTTTT.

The V gene is TRBV7-9, the J gene TRBJ2-7, with D possibly matching TRBD1 (5 bases). CDR1 SEHNR and CDR2 FQNEAQ come from the germline V gene (reference sequence). CDR3 length equals 18 residues. The V gene lost 1 base and the J gene lost 2 bases, with 21 bases spanning the gap. In DNA form, the CDR3 reads TGTGCCAGCAGCTTAGATCGTTTGGGGCAGGGAAACCCCTACGAGCAGTACTTC. Its protein is CASSLDRLGQGNPYEQYF.

This clonotype was seen only a few times. The chain recombines TRBV20-1 with TRBJ1-1, with D maybe TRBD1 (5 bases). Per the germline V gene, CDR1 is DFQATT and CDR2 is SNEGSKA (reference sequence). This CDR3 region has 15 residues. With 6 bases removed from V and 2 bases from J, the gap between germline ends came to 19 bases. The CDR3 DNA follows: TGCAGTGCCGACCCCCCCCCAGGGTTAAACACTGAAGCTTTCTTT. This translates into CSADPPPGLNTEAFF.

This clonotype was counted only a few times. The V and J genes are TRBV6-1 and TRBJ1-6, with a possible D match to TRBD1 (6 bases). Germline CDR1 and CDR2: MNHNS and SASEGT. The CDR3 is made up of 14 amino acids. Deletions cut 2 bases from V and 7 bases from J, with 9 bases between. CDR3 nucleotides: TGTGCCAGCAGTGAATGGACAGACAATTCACCCCTCCACTTT. This gives the protein CASSEWTDNSPLHF.

The chain recombines TRBV6-1 with TRBJ1-1; 7 bases align to TRBD1. From germline, CDR1 is MNHNS and CDR2 SASEGT. V trimming: 6 bases; J trimming: 5 bases; junction bases outside the gene matches: 6. CDR3 length: 13 amino acids. The CDR3 DNA reads TGTGCCAGCAGCGCAGGGGGGGGGACTGAAGCTTTCTTT. This gives the protein CASSAGGGTEAFF.

The V and J genes are TRBV19 and TRBJ2-3; TRBD1 aligns across 7 bases. The germline gives CDR1 LNHDA, CDR2 SQIVND (reference sequence). The V gene end was trimmed by 10 bases and the J gene end by 3 bases; junction bases not matched to a gene: 10. The CDR3 is made up of 14 amino acids. The CDR3 sequence: CATHPDRATDTQYF. In nucleotides, the CDR3 is TGTGCCACCCACCCCGACAGGGCGACAGATACGCAGTATTTT.

This clonotype has a handful of counts. The rearrangement uses TRBV7-2 and TRBJ2-7; D is uncertain. The CDR3 length is 13 residues. Deletions cut 1 base from V and 5 bases from J, with 9 bases between. Per germline, CDR1 SGHTA and CDR2 FQGNSA. The CDR3 coding sequence is TGTGCCAGCAGCTTAGGGGTGGTGAACGAGCAGTACTTC. Protein: CASSLGVVNEQYF.